These 32 T cell receptor beta chains share one sample of origin, sequenced in a study of beta chain features in type 1 diabetes. Sequencing targeted expressed TCRB transcripts, as all isolated RNA had been reverse transcribed. The method was immunoSEQ multiplex PCR; TCRdb's version includes in-frame clones alone and lacks a portion of them. Among 400,000 to 550,000 clones listed, over 10% were seen once. Specimen: naive CD4+ T cells from blood. Source of these receptors: a woman aged 18-30 years in good health.

The rearrangement joins TRBV7-2 to TRBJ1-1; D remains ambiguous. The V gene lost 5 bases and the J gene lost 3 bases, with 4 bases spanning the gap. The CDR3 runs to 11 residues. Germline CDR1 SGHTA, CDR2 FQGNSA. The CDR3 sequence: CASSTDTEAFF. Here the CDR3 DNA reads TGTGCCAGCAGCACAGACACTGAAGCTTTCTTT.

The J gene is TRBJ2-1, the V gene TRBV27, with 7 bases aligning to TRBD1. In germline, CDR1 is MNHEY, CDR2 SMNVEV (reference sequence). Trimming took 7 bases from V and 4 from J; bases not matched to a gene: 10. This CDR3 comprises 15 residues. CDR3 sequence: CASMVLGQKYNEQFF. As DNA, the CDR3 is TGTGCCAGCATGGTTTTGGGACAGAAGTACAATGAGCAGTTCTTC.

This clone was counted a few times. The chain is built from TRBV29-1 and TRBJ2-5; possibly TRBD2 for D (5 bases). CDR1 SQVTM and CDR2 ANQGSEA come from the germline V gene. CDR3 length: 11 residues. V was trimmed by 8 bases and J by 5 bases, leaving 12 bases between them. The CDR3, as DNA: TGCAGCTTATCAAGAGGGGAGACCCAGTACTTC. It codes for CSLSRGETQYF. Using reference TRBV29-1 and TRBJ2-5 for the parts outside the CDR3, the full variable domain is SAVISQKPSRDICQRGTSLTIQCQVDSQVTMMFWYRQQPGQSLTLIATANQGSEATYESGFVIDKFPISRPNLTFSTLTVSNMSPEDSSIYLCSLSRGETQYFGPGTRLLVL.

Of note for this clone: Distinct nucleotide sequences in the sample also encode this CDR3. The CDR3 is CASSSGQGNTEAFF. Here the CDR3 DNA reads TGTGCCAGCAGCTCCGGACAGGGGAACACTGAAGCTTTCTTT. The V and J genes are TRBV7-2 and TRBJ1-1; 8 nucleotides match TRBD1. This CDR3 comprises 14 residues. J was trimmed by 1 base and V by 4 bases; bases with no gene match: 2. Germline V gene data show CDR1 as SGHTA and CDR2 as FQGNSA.

This clone was observed a few times. The J gene is TRBJ2-6, the V gene TRBV14; the D gene could be TRBD1 or TRBD2 (5 bases each). CDR1 and CDR2 from the germline V gene are SGHDN and FVKESK. This CDR3 is built from 17 residues. The V end was cut by 8 bases, the J end by 4 bases, with 21 bases between. The CDR3: CASSNRGVSPGANVLTF. DNA for the CDR3: TGTGCCAGCTCTAACCGGGGCGTCTCTCCCGGGGCCAACGTCCTGACTTTC. The variable domain in full, with the rest retrieved from reference TRBV14 and TRBJ2-6, is EAGVTQFPSHSVIEKGQTVTLRCDPISGHDNLYWYRRVMGKEIKFLLHFVKESKQDESGMPNNRFLAERTGGTYSTLKVQPAELEDSGVYFCASSNRGVSPGANVLTFGAGSRLTVL.

This clone was seen only a few times. CDR3 region: CSVVIAGADTGELFF. CDR3 coding DNA: TGCAGCGTGGTGATAGCGGGGGCAGACACCGGGGAGCTGTTTTTT. The chain joins TRBV29-1 to TRBJ2-2; TRBD2 agrees at 9 bases. The V segment lost 6 bases and the J segment 3 bases; nucleotides outside the gene matches: 8. The germline V gene encodes CDR1 SQVTM and CDR2 ANQGSEA. This CDR3 spans 15 amino acids.

This clone was picked up a small number of times. This rearrangement joins TRBV4-1 to TRBJ1-2; D possibly corresponds to TRBD1 (5 bases). CDR3 size: 13 residues. Per germline, CDR1 MGHRA and CDR2 YSYEKL. Trimming shortened V by 4 bases and J by 10 bases, and 16 bases separated the two germline ends. The CDR3: CASSPTRGELYTF. The DNA of the CDR3 is TGCGCCAGCAGCCCCACTAGAGGGGAGCTCTACACCTTC.

The chain recombines TRBV4-2 with TRBJ1-2; 7 nucleotides match TRBD1. The J segment lost 4 bases and the V segment lost 1 base, leaving 9 bases of the junction unmatched. Germline CDR1 and CDR2: LGHNA and YNFKEQ. The CDR3 has 16 amino acids. In DNA form, the CDR3 reads TGTGCCAGCAGCCAAGGCTCAGGGGGATCGGCCTATGGCTACACCTTC. Its translation is CASSQGSGGSAYGYTF.

A word on this clone: The identical CDR3 is also encoded by other nucleotide sequences in the sample. The J gene is TRBJ2-1, the V gene TRBV5-4, with D hard to call. Germline CDR1 is SGHNT and CDR2 is YYREEE (reference sequence). Trimming cost V 0 bases and J 5 bases, with 6 bases left between them. This CDR3 has 13 amino acids. The CDR3 here is CASSLGENNEQFF. CDR3 nucleotide sequence: TGTGCCAGCAGCTTGGGAGAGAACAATGAGCAGTTCTTC. Using reference TRBV5-4 and TRBJ2-1 for the parts outside the CDR3, the full variable domain is ETGVTQSPTHLIKTRGQQVTLRCSSQSGHNTVSWYQQALGQGPQFIFQYYREEENGRGNFPPRFSGLQFPNYSSELNVNALELDDSALYLCASSLGENNEQFFGPGTRLTVL.

Only a few counts were recorded for this clone. The chain uses TRBV9 and TRBJ2-1; TRBD2 is a possible D gene (5 bases). Trimming stripped 1 base from V and 7 bases from J, with 9 bases between. Germline V CDR1 and CDR2: SGDLS, YYNGEE. The CDR3 is 13 residues long. The chain's CDR3 is CASSVLAGNEQFF. In nucleotides, the CDR3 is TGTGCCAGCAGCGTACTAGCTGGGAATGAGCAGTTCTTC.

This clone was found a few times. The chain links TRBV5-1 to TRBJ2-1, with D possibly matching TRBD1 (5 bases). Germline CDR1 and CDR2: SGHRS and YFSETQ. This CDR3 region has 16 residues. Trimming took 2 bases from V and 4 from J, leaving 16 bases between them. CDR3: CASSLIQGKGYNEQFF. In nucleotides, the CDR3 is TGCGCCAGCAGCTTAATTCAGGGAAAAGGGTACAATGAGCAGTTCTTC.

The chain is built from TRBV30 and TRBJ1-1, with a weak D call TRBD1 (6 bases). The CDR3 runs 15 residues. Germline values: CDR1 GTSNPN, CDR2 SVGIG (reference sequence). The V end lost 5 bases, the J end lost 5 bases, and 21 bases lay between the germline ends. CDR3 residues: CAWGWTVEGSTEAFF. The CDR3, as DNA: TGTGCCTGGGGATGGACAGTTGAGGGGTCGACTGAAGCTTTCTTT.

This clone came up a few times. The V call is TRBV30, the J call TRBJ2-1, with TRBD2 identical over 7 bases. The trim removed 0 bases at V and 5 bases at J, leaving 7 bases unmatched. This CDR3 has 15 amino acids. Germline V CDR1 and CDR2: GTSNPN, SVGIG (reference sequence). CDR3 nucleotides: TGTGCCTGGAGTGTACGGGCGGGAGCCAACAATGAGCAGTTCTTC. It is translated as CAWSVRAGANNEQFF.

J is TRBJ2-3 and V is TRBV7-2, with unresolved D. CDR1 and CDR2 (germline): SGHTA, FQGNSA. The CDR3 is 15 residues long. V gave up 1 base and J gave up 2 bases, with 10 bases separating them. The CDR3 protein is CASSLDLAFTDTQYF. The CDR3 DNA follows: TGTGCCAGCAGCTTAGATCTGGCGTTCACAGATACGCAGTATTTT.

This chain connects TRBV14 to TRBJ2-7; weak D call: TRBD2 (6 bases). In germline, CDR1 is SGHDN, CDR2 FVKESK. The length of the CDR3 is 15 residues. Trimming stripped 1 base from V and 3 bases from J, with 13 bases between. The CDR3 sequence: CASSQVWGGGYEQYF. CDR3 nucleotide sequence: TGTGCCAGCAGCCAAGTATGGGGAGGCGGCTACGAGCAGTACTTC.

This clone was detected a few times. The chain couples TRBV2 to TRBJ1-2; D unresolved. The V end was cut by 3 bases, the J end by 4 bases, with 6 bases between. The CDR3 covers 12 residues. Germline loops: CDR1 SNHLY, CDR2 FYNNEI. The DNA of the CDR3 is TGTGCCAGCAGTGAGGGCTCCTATGGCTACACCTTC. Amino acid sequence: CASSEGSYGYTF. The full variable domain, in which reference TRBV2 and TRBJ1-2 provide the parts outside the CDR3, is EPEVTQTPSHQVTQMGQEVILRCVPISNHLYFYWYRQILGQKVEFLVSFYNNEISEKSEIFDDQFSVERPDGSNFTLKIRSTKLEDSAMYFCASSEGSYGYTFGSGTRLTVV.

The CDR3 protein is CASSPRLNRGETQYF. DNA of the CDR3: TGTGCCAGCAGCCCACGCTTAAACAGGGGGGAGACCCAGTACTTC. The rearrangement joins TRBV7-9 to TRBJ2-5, with 8 bases identical to TRBD1. CDR1 SEHNR and CDR2 FQNEAQ come from the germline V gene (reference sequence). V was clipped by 5 bases and J by 5 bases; unmatched bases: 10. The CDR3 has 15 amino acids.

The sample holds a few counts of this clone. The V and J genes are TRBV7-3 and TRBJ2-6, with a possible D match to TRBD2 (5 bases). This CDR3 contains 16 residues. Germline values: CDR1 SGHTA, CDR2 FQGTGA. V gave up 0 bases and J gave up 1 base, with 7 bases separating them. The CDR3 region has the DNA TGTGCCAGCAGCTTAACTCGGACTTCTGGGGCCAACGTCCTGACTTTC. Protein sequence: CASSLTRTSGANVLTF.

Many counts were recorded for this clone. The rearrangement uses TRBV7-9 and TRBJ2-7; D might be TRBD2 (5 bases). Germline V gene lookup returns CDR1 SEHNR and CDR2 FQNEAQ (reference sequence). V lost 11 bases, J lost 3 bases, and 11 bases lay in between. The CDR3 has 11 residues. The CDR3 loop reads CAAGGDYEQYF. For the CDR3, the DNA is TGTGCCGCGGGCGGAGACTACGAGCAGTACTTC.

This clone was seen a few times. The rearrangement uses TRBV18 and TRBJ1-4; D not certain. The CDR3 is 15 amino acids. With 3 bases removed from V and 5 bases from J, the gap between germline ends came to 13 bases. Germline V CDR1 and CDR2: KGHSH, LQKENI. Here the CDR3 reads CASSPRAGKNEKLFF. CDR3 nucleotide sequence: TGTGCCAGCTCACCGAGGGCAGGCAAGAATGAAAAACTGTTTTTT.

The chain couples TRBV30 to TRBJ2-6; D is possibly TRBD1 (6 bases). With 7 bases removed from V and 2 bases from J, the gap between germline ends came to 12 bases. The germline gives CDR1 GTSNPN, CDR2 SVGIG (reference sequence). The CDR3 has 14 amino acids. The chain's CDR3 is CASQTGAGANVLTF. CDR3 DNA sequence: TGTGCCTCTCAGACAGGCGCTGGGGCCAACGTCCTGACTTTC. Combining the CDR3 with reference TRBV30 and TRBJ2-6 gives the whole variable domain SQTIHQWPATLVQPVGSPLSLECTVEGTSNPNLYWYRQAAGRGLQLLFYSVGIGQISSEVPQNLSASRPQDRQFILSSKKLLLSDSGFYLCASQTGAGANVLTFGAGSRLTVL.

This clone was observed a few times. This CDR3 reads CASSLGPQGNEQFF. For the CDR3, the DNA is TGTGCCAGCAGCTTAGGGCCCCAGGGCAATGAGCAGTTCTTC. The V and J genes are TRBV7-2 and TRBJ2-1; TRBD1 might be the D (5 bases). Trimming pared 1 base from V and 6 bases from J, leaving 10 bases between. The CDR3 loop spans 14 amino acids. CDR1 is SGHTA and CDR2 is FQGNSA in the germline V gene.

Turning to this clone: Different DNA sequences within this sample yield the same CDR3. The genes are TRBV11-2 and TRBJ2-5; D not certain. Per the germline V gene, CDR1 is SGHAT and CDR2 is FQNNGV. Trimming stripped 3 bases from V and 5 bases from J, with 7 bases between. The CDR3 spans 12 residues. The CDR3 DNA reads TGTGCCAGCAGCTTCGGTGGGGAGACCCAGTACTTC. Translating gives CASSFGGETQYF.

V gene TRBV28 combines with J gene TRBJ2-7; D gene ambiguous. The germline V gene encodes CDR1 MDHEN and CDR2 SYDVKM. V lost 2 bases to trimming and J lost 5 bases, with 13 bases between them. CDR3 size: 14 residues. The chain's CDR3 is CASSLMAGSHEQYV. DNA for the CDR3: TGTGCCAGCAGTTTAATGGCAGGATCCCACGAGCAGTACGTC.

This clone appeared a few times. The V call is TRBV5-1, the J call TRBJ2-5; no reliable D call. This CDR3 has 14 residues. Trimming left V 0 bases short and J 5 bases short, with 11 bases between. Germline V gene data show CDR1 as SGHRS and CDR2 as YFSETQ. Here the CDR3 DNA reads TGCGCCAGCAGCTTGGCACTCGTGGGGGAGACCCAGTACTTC. Translating it yields CASSLALVGETQYF.

This chain links TRBV19 with TRBJ2-7; D remains ambiguous. In germline, CDR1 is LNHDA, CDR2 SQIVND (reference sequence). The CDR3 is 12 amino acids. With 5 bases removed from V and 7 bases from J, the gap between germline ends came to 12 bases. The DNA of the CDR3 is TGTGCCAGTAGTGAGCCAGGACGAGAGCAGTACTTC. Residues: CASSEPGREQYF.

The chain links TRBV7-2 to TRBJ2-3; perhaps D is TRBD1 or TRBD2 (5 bases each). The CDR3 is made up of 14 amino acids. Per the germline V gene, CDR1 is SGHTA and CDR2 is FQGNSA. The V end was cut by 8 bases, the J end by 6 bases, with 18 bases between. The CDR3 DNA follows: TGTGCCAGCTCCCGGGGCAGGGCCATGGATACGCAGTATTTT. Its translation is CASSRGRAMDTQYF.

This chain joins TRBV28 and TRBJ1-2; D remains ambiguous. Germline CDR1 reads MDHEN; CDR2 reads SYDVKM. V gave up 8 bases and J gave up 5 bases, with 6 bases separating them. The CDR3 sequence is 10 residues long. For the CDR3, the DNA is TGTGCCAGCGGAGAGTATGGCTACACCTTC. This encodes CASGEYGYTF.

The chain joins TRBV2 to TRBJ2-5; 10 bases map to TRBD2. V was clipped by 6 bases and J by 5 bases; unmatched bases: 6. Germline values: CDR1 SNHLY, CDR2 FYNNEI. CDR3 length: 14 amino acids. Here the CDR3 reads CASRVAGGAETQYF. CDR3 DNA sequence: TGTGCCAGCAGGGTAGCGGGAGGTGCGGAGACCCAGTACTTC.

This clone was counted between two and nine times. This chain links TRBV7-3 with TRBJ2-2; D is unresolved. The CDR3 covers 12 residues. The germline CDR1 and CDR2 sequences are SGHTA and FQGTGA. Trimming stripped 1 base from V and 8 bases from J, with 5 bases between. The CDR3 DNA is TGTGCCAGCAGCTTAAAGTCAGGGGAGCTGTTTTTT. Translating gives CASSLKSGELFF.

V is TRBV9 and J is TRBJ2-3; 10 bases align to TRBD2. This CDR3 contains 16 residues. The trim removed 4 bases at V and 0 bases at J, leaving 5 bases unmatched. Per germline, CDR1 SGDLS and CDR2 YYNGEE. The CDR3 loop is CASSLGLAPSTDTQYF. The CDR3 nucleotides are TGTGCCAGCAGCCTGGGACTAGCGCCTAGCACAGATACGCAGTATTTT. Variable domain in full (rest from reference TRBV9 and TRBJ2-3): DSGVTQTPKHLITATGQRVTLRCSPRSGDLSVYWYQQSLDQGLQFLIQYYNGEERAKGNILERFSAQQFPDLHSELNLSSLELGDSALYFCASSLGLAPSTDTQYFGPGTRLTVL.

This clone was counted only a few times. The genes are TRBV14 and TRBJ1-5, with a weak D call TRBD1 (5 bases). Germline V gene data show CDR1 as SGHDN and CDR2 as FVKESK. V was pared by 0 bases and J by 6 bases, with 12 bases between. This CDR3 has 15 residues. The CDR3 coding sequence is TGTGCCAGCAGCCAAGATCGGCCAGGGTTTCAGCCCCAGCATTTT. Translation: CASSQDRPGFQPQHF.